This T cell receptor beta chain was retrieved from a study of blood T cell repertoires in COVID-19. Study context: Collection of acute and convalescent COVID-19 samples took place in the United States, Italy and Spain. PBMCs, B-cell-depleted T cells, or T cells provided the cDNA or gDNA that made up the material.

CDR3 size: 15 residues. Germline trimming cut 1 base from V and 10 bases from J; bases unmatched to any gene: 7. The germline V gene encodes CDR1 KGHDR and CDR2 SFDVKD. Original analysis: Nucleated cell number was recorded as an estimate derived from reference gene primer amplification. Assay: immunoSEQ multiplex PCR; the TCRdb copy retains only in-frame clones and omits some. V and J calls plus clone size are reproduced from that table; the DNA served to infer D and trimming. The repertoire consists of about 25,000 clones, with more than 75% occurring once and the leading ten covering approximately 5%.

The sequenced material came from peripheral blood. The rearrangement joins TRBV24-1 to TRBJ2-1, with 9 nucleotides matching TRBD1. This receptor was taken from a man aged 45-65 years with active COVID-19. CDR3 amino acids: CATSDFRGQGEEQFF. CDR3 bases: TGTGCCACCAGTGATTTCAGGGGACAGGGTGAAGAGCAGTTCTTC.